This T cell receptor (beta chain) appears in the sequencing data of a study of cytotoxic CD8 clonotypes in ibrutinib-treated CLL. The CDR3 extends over 18 amino acids. Germline V CDR1 and CDR2: SGHAT, FQNNGV. The V gene lost 1 base and the J gene lost 5 bases, with 23 bases spanning the gap. Repertoires were generated with immunoSEQ multiplex PCR, while TCRdb's copy carries only in-frame clones and drops some. Of tens of thousands of clones in the sample, about 82% were seen once. Source: PBMCs, taken before ibrutinib treatment. V usage is TRBV11-2 and J usage is TRBJ1-1; no clear D gene. The origin of this receptor is a human donor with chronic lymphocytic leukemia. The CDR3 DNA follows: TGTGCCAGCAGCTTAGCTCTCGCAGGCCGGAGGGTTACGACTGAAGCTTTCTTT. It yields the protein CASSLALAGRRVTTEAFF.